This passage covers 25 T cell receptor beta chains from one sample sequenced in a study of technical replicates of blood from a handful of donors. This table comes from immunoSEQ multiplex PCR, and its TCRdb copy is limited to in-frame clones, with some not included. The sample has tens of thousands of clones; about 97% are singletons. Sequenced sample: T cells isolated from PBMCs. The receptor set was obtained from a human donor in good health.

V and J are TRBV11-2 and TRBJ2-3; 10 bases map to TRBD2. The germline V gene encodes CDR1 SGHAT and CDR2 FQNNGV. The trim removed 1 base at V and 6 bases at J, leaving 7 bases unmatched. The CDR3 has 16 residues. CDR3 region: CASSLGTSGITDTQYF. The CDR3 DNA sequence: TGTGCCAGCAGCTTAGGAACTAGCGGGATTACGGATACGCAGTATTTT.

J is TRBJ2-1 and V is TRBV9; the D is unclear. CDR3 length equals 14 residues. Trimming pared 2 bases from V and 5 bases from J, leaving 11 bases between. CDR1 and CDR2 (germline): SGDLS, YYNGEE. CDR3 protein: CASSVNQLNNEQFF. CDR3 bases: TGTGCCAGCAGCGTCAACCAGTTAAACAATGAGCAGTTCTTC.

This rearrangement joins TRBV6-5 to TRBJ1-3, with D perhaps TRBD1 (6 bases). The CDR3 runs 15 residues. Germline V gene lookup returns CDR1 MNHEY and CDR2 SVGAGI. V dropped 2 bases and J dropped 2 bases, with 10 bases sitting between them. The CDR3 here is CASSYNRVTGNTIYF. CDR3 bases: TGTGCCAGCAGTTACAACAGGGTAACTGGAAACACCATATATTTT.

V usage is TRBV7-9 and J usage is TRBJ1-2; TRBD1 aligns across 7 bases. CDR3 length equals 13 residues. Germline trimming cut 5 bases from V and 1 base from J; bases unmatched to any gene: 1. CDR1 is SEHNR, CDR2 FQNEAQ, per germline (reference sequence). CDR3 coding DNA: TGTGCCAGCAGCGGGGACAGTAACTATGGCTACACCTTC. The encoded protein is CASSGDSNYGYTF.

This chain uses TRBV2 with TRBJ1-5; D gene uncertain. The CDR3 sequence is 13 residues long. CDR1 and CDR2 from the germline V gene are SNHLY and FYNNEI. Trimming left V 8 bases short and J 0 bases short, with 8 bases between. This CDR3 is CASSYDSNQPQHF. CDR3 nucleotide sequence: TGTGCCAGCTCCTATGATAGCAATCAGCCCCAGCATTTT.

The chain recombines TRBV6-5 with TRBJ2-7, with D perhaps matching TRBD2 (6 bases). In germline, CDR1 is MNHEY, CDR2 SVGAGI. The V gene lost 0 bases and the J gene lost 4 bases, with 16 bases spanning the gap. The CDR3 runs to 16 residues. DNA of the CDR3: TGTGCCAGCAGTTACTCATTCACGGCGGGATGGTACGAGCAGTACTTC. Translated, it gives CASSYSFTAGWYEQYF.

The chain is built from TRBV4-1 and TRBJ2-7, with D perhaps matching TRBD2 (5 bases). Trimming shortened V by 3 bases and J by 2 bases, and 14 bases separated the two germline ends. Germline lookup yields CDR1 MGHRA and CDR2 YSYEKL. CDR3 length: 15 residues. The DNA of the CDR3 is TGCGCCAGCAGCCAGTTCGTAGGAGGCCCCTACGAGCAGTACTTC. Encoded protein: CASSQFVGGPYEQYF.

The chain links TRBV11-3 to TRBJ2-5; 10 bases match TRBD1. The CDR3 extends over 19 amino acids. V lost 6 bases and J lost 2; bases outside the gene matches: 18. Per germline, CDR1 SGHNT and CDR2 YENEEA. CDR3: CASSFPFELGQGWQETQYF. For the CDR3, the DNA is TGTGCCAGCAGTTTCCCTTTTGAGTTGGGACAGGGGTGGCAAGAGACCCAGTACTTC.

Note on this clone: Relative to the germline gene, one junction end is altered; a read error may explain this. The gene calls are TRBV5-1 and TRBJ1-1, with D perhaps TRBD1 (6 bases). CDR1 SGHRS and CDR2 YFSETQ come from the germline V gene. The CDR3 extends over 15 amino acids. CDR3 nucleotide sequence: TGCGCCAGCAACTTGGGCACAGGGCTGAACACTGAAGCTTTCTTT. Its translation is CASNLGTGLNTEAFF.

The V gene is TRBV5-4, the J gene TRBJ2-7, with 9 bases that match TRBD2. In germline, CDR1 is SGHNT, CDR2 YYREEE (reference sequence). Trimming removed 0 bases from V and 2 bases from J; junction bases left unmatched: 6. The CDR3 extends over 16 amino acids. CDR3 bases: TGTGCCAGCAGCTTGGTTGTGACTAGCGGCGCCTACGAGCAGTACTTC. Encoded protein: CASSLVVTSGAYEQYF.

This clone has more than one count but fewer than ten. A junction boundary mismatches the germline segment, possibly from a read error. The V gene is TRBV30, the J gene TRBJ1-1, with D maybe TRBD1 (6 bases). CDR3 length: 11 residues. CDR1 GTSNPN and CDR2 SVGIG come from the germline V gene (reference sequence). In DNA form, the CDR3 reads TGTGCCTGGAGTGCCTACCGGGACACTGCGTTT. It translates to CAWSAYRDTAF.

The chain combines TRBV30 with TRBJ1-4, with 8 bases lining up with TRBD1. This CDR3 contains 15 residues. The V and J ends lost 1 base and 6 bases, in that order; junction bases with no gene match: 7. From germline, CDR1 is GTSNPN and CDR2 SVGIG (reference sequence). CDR3 region: CAWSGDRGGHEKLFF. The CDR3 DNA reads TGTGCCTGGAGTGGCGACAGGGGAGGTCATGAAAAACTGTTTTTT.

V usage is TRBV30 and J usage is TRBJ2-5; 10 positions agree with TRBD1. With 2 bases clipped from V and 0 bases from J, the junction kept 9 bases outside the gene matches. From germline, CDR1 is GTSNPN and CDR2 SVGIG (reference sequence). This CDR3 has 17 residues. The DNA for the CDR3 is TGTGCCTGGAGTCTACGGATGACAGGGGGCTACCAAGAGACCCAGTACTTC. This sequence encodes CAWSLRMTGGYQETQYF.

The V and J genes are TRBV19 and TRBJ1-2; D unresolved. The V end lost 0 bases, the J end lost 5 bases, and 16 bases lay between the germline ends. This CDR3 region has 16 residues. Germline V lookup: CDR1 LNHDA, CDR2 SQIVND (reference sequence). The chain's CDR3 is CASSIDLRVGAYGYTF. CDR3 coding DNA: TGTGCCAGTAGTATAGATCTCCGTGTCGGAGCTTATGGCTACACCTTC.

The chain combines TRBV6-6 with TRBJ2-1; possible D gene TRBD1, 6 bases. Germline V gene data show CDR1 as MNHNY and CDR2 as SVGAGI (reference sequence). This CDR3 has 16 amino acids. V was shortened by 6 bases and J by 7 bases, with 22 bases between the two germline ends. The CDR3 is CASRHGVTGRRNEQFF. CDR3 DNA sequence: TGTGCCAGCAGGCACGGGGTGACAGGCCGGCGGAATGAGCAGTTCTTC.

This chain links TRBV28 with TRBJ1-1; no clear D gene. Trimming removed 5 bases from V and 3 bases from J, with 13 bases in between. CDR1 and CDR2 from the germline V gene are MDHEN and SYDVKM. CDR3 length: 14 residues. The CDR3 DNA is TGTGCCAGCAGTCGGTCATCGGGATACACTGAAGCTTTCTTT. As protein: CASSRSSGYTEAFF.

This chain uses TRBV4-1 with TRBJ2-7; 8 positions match TRBD1. CDR1 MGHRA and CDR2 YSYEKL come from the germline V gene. CDR3 length: 16 residues. The V segment lost 8 bases and the J segment 0 bases; nucleotides outside the gene matches: 12. CDR3 sequence: CASGGPGTGDSYEQYF. The CDR3 nucleotides are TGCGCCAGCGGGGGACCGGGGACAGGCGACTCCTACGAGCAGTACTTC.

The chain joins TRBV6-4 to TRBJ1-1; TRBD1 matches at 8 bases. After removal of 4 bases from V and 4 bases from J, the junction contained 5 bases not matched to a gene. CDR1 is MRHNA and CDR2 is SNTAGT in the germline V gene. CDR3 length: 14 residues. CDR3 in amino acids: CASSATGGITEAFF. The CDR3, as DNA: TGTGCCAGCAGTGCCACAGGGGGGATCACTGAAGCTTTCTTT.

The rearrangement uses TRBV6-5 and TRBJ2-1; possibly TRBD1 for D (5 bases). CDR1 is MNHEY and CDR2 is SVGAGI in the germline V gene. V was shortened by 0 bases and J by 0 bases, with 9 bases between the two germline ends. This CDR3 spans 16 amino acids. The CDR3 region has the DNA TGTGCCAGCAGTTACTCCGGACACCTCTCCTACAATGAGCAGTTCTTC. Its translation: CASSYSGHLSYNEQFF.

The table lists this clone with a count of one. The rearrangement links TRBV9 to TRBJ1-5; TRBD1 might be the D (5 bases). There are 15 residues in the CDR3. Per the germline V gene, CDR1 is SGDLS and CDR2 is YYNGEE. V lost 4 bases and J 1 base, leaving 12 bases between the germline ends. The CDR3 sequence: CASSPRGTSNQPQHF. The CDR3 bases are TGTGCCAGCAGCCCACGGGGGACGAGCAATCAGCCCCAGCATTTT.

The rearrangement joins TRBV27 to TRBJ2-3, with 12 nucleotides matching TRBD1. Germline V gene data show CDR1 as MNHEY and CDR2 as SMNVEV (reference sequence). This CDR3 contains 15 residues. The trim removed 8 bases at V and 2 bases at J, leaving 5 bases unmatched. The CDR3: CASYLGQGATDTQYF. CDR3 bases: TGTGCCAGCTACTTGGGACAGGGGGCCACAGATACGCAGTATTTT.

The chain couples TRBV30 to TRBJ1-2; 7 positions agree with TRBD1. Losses at the gene ends were 4 bases for V and 7 bases for J; bases not matched to a gene: 12. The V gene's germline CDR1 is GTSNPN and CDR2 SVGIG (reference sequence). The CDR3 spans 14 residues. The chain's CDR3 is CAWTMGDSWFGYTF. For the CDR3, the DNA is TGTGCCTGGACCATGGGGGACAGTTGGTTTGGCTACACCTTC.

The gene calls are TRBV9 and TRBJ2-6; maybe TRBD2 (7 bases). This CDR3 has 19 amino acids. The germline gives CDR1 SGDLS, CDR2 YYNGEE. The germline V and J ends were trimmed by 3 bases and 0 bases, with 19 bases remaining between them. The CDR3 DNA reads as TGTGCCAGCAGCGCTCAACCCGGGGGGCGGAGCTCTGGGGCCAACGTCCTGACTTTC. Translated, it gives CASSAQPGGRSSGANVLTF.

This clone has just one count. The V gene is TRBV27, the J gene TRBJ2-1, with TRBD2 matching over 12 bases. Germline loops: CDR1 MNHEY, CDR2 SMNVEV (reference sequence). The CDR3 contains 18 residues. J lost 5 bases, V lost 1 base, and 9 bases had no gene match. In nucleotides, the CDR3 is TGTGCCAGCAGTTTATTTGCAGGACTAGCGGGGAGTAACAATGAGCAGTTCTTC. Translation gives CASSLFAGLAGSNNEQFF.

The genes are TRBV7-9 and TRBJ1-1; D is perhaps TRBD1 (6 bases). This CDR3 contains 14 residues. The ends were cut back, 5 bases at V and 0 bases at J, with 10 bases in the middle. Per germline, CDR1 SEHNR and CDR2 FQNEAQ (reference sequence). Written as DNA, the CDR3 is TGTGCCAGCAGCCCGAGACAGGTGAACACTGAAGCTTTCTTT. As protein: CASSPRQVNTEAFF.